This is a list of T cell receptor beta chains from one sample in a study of circulating and synovial CD4+ cells in juvenile arthritis. The table came from immunoSEQ multiplex PCR; TCRdb's copy has only in-frame clones and leaves some out. The repertoire holds fewer than 35,000 clones, 85% to 95% seen once, with approximately 2.9% in the top ten. The sample comprised CD4+ T cells from blood. Every receptor here comes from a human donor with juvenile idiopathic arthritis. Each CDR3 is given without its conserved first and last residue. Fields, in order: V gene, J gene, CDR3 protein.

TRBV6-5,TRBJ1-1,ASSPGAGWNTEAF
TRBV7-9,TRBJ2-7,ASSPTRQGGGEQY
TRBV18,TRBJ2-3,ASSEGTTRDTQY
TRBV27,TRBJ1-5,ASSGDRSNQPQH
TRBV19,TRBJ2-1,ASRSGRGYHEQF
TRBV28,TRBJ2-5,ASSRGGKETQY
TRBV11-2,TRBJ1-1,ASSSSDRANTEAF
TRBV5-1,TRBJ2-1,ASSFSGTSGNNEQF
TRBV5-1,TRBJ2-1,ASSSSSGRMYEQF
TRBV30,TRBJ1-1,AWRSQGARTEAF
TRBV27,TRBJ1-1,ASNRQGPNTEAF
TRBV5-1,TRBJ1-1,ASSLPGQGAKAF
TRBV29-1,TRBJ2-7,SARPSQGLEQY
TRBV28,TRBJ1-4,ASTTASSGNEKLF
TRBV10-2,TRBJ1-1,ASNGQGAMGWSTEAF
TRBV5-1,TRBJ2-7,ASSRTGTDNEQY
TRBV7-9,TRBJ2-7,AVAVTGNHEQY
TRBV23-1,TRBJ2-1,ASRPQQGALTNEQF
TRBV7-9,TRBJ1-4,ASSEGQGGHEKLF
TRBV2,TRBJ2-7,ASNYRPGGEQY
TRBV28,TRBJ1-2,ASSSGTGHYGYT
TRBV28,TRBJ2-7,ASMGGTTYEQY